The source of this T cell receptor beta chain is a study of T cells in tumors after PD-1 blockade. Background on the study: Treatment was either pembrolizumab 200 mg every 3 weeks or cemiplimab 350 mg every 2 weeks.

The CDR3 is 15 residues long. V was shortened by 3 bases and J by 7 bases, with 18 bases between the two germline ends. Germline V gene data show CDR1 as KGHSH and CDR2 as LQKENI. Profiling relied on immunoSEQ multiplex PCR, and the TCRdb table lists in-frame clones only, not all of them. The sample shows roughly 2,000 clones, 69% of them seen only once. V and J are TRBV18 and TRBJ2-5; tentatively, D is TRBD1 or TRBD2 (5 bases each). This specimen consisted of tumor tissue, obtained before anti-PD-1 treatment. The sequence derives from a human donor with basal cell carcinoma. CDR3 in DNA: TGTGCCAGCTCACCGGGGGATGCTGGGGCTGGGACCCAGTACTTC. It specifies CASSPGDAGAGTQYF. Using reference TRBV18 and TRBJ2-5 for the parts outside the CDR3, the full variable domain is NAGVMQNPRHLVRRRGQEARLRCSPMKGHSHVYWYRQLPEEGLKFMVYLQKENIIDESGMPKERFSAEFPKEGPSILRIQQVVRGDSAAYFCASSPGDAGAGTQYFGPGTRLLVL.